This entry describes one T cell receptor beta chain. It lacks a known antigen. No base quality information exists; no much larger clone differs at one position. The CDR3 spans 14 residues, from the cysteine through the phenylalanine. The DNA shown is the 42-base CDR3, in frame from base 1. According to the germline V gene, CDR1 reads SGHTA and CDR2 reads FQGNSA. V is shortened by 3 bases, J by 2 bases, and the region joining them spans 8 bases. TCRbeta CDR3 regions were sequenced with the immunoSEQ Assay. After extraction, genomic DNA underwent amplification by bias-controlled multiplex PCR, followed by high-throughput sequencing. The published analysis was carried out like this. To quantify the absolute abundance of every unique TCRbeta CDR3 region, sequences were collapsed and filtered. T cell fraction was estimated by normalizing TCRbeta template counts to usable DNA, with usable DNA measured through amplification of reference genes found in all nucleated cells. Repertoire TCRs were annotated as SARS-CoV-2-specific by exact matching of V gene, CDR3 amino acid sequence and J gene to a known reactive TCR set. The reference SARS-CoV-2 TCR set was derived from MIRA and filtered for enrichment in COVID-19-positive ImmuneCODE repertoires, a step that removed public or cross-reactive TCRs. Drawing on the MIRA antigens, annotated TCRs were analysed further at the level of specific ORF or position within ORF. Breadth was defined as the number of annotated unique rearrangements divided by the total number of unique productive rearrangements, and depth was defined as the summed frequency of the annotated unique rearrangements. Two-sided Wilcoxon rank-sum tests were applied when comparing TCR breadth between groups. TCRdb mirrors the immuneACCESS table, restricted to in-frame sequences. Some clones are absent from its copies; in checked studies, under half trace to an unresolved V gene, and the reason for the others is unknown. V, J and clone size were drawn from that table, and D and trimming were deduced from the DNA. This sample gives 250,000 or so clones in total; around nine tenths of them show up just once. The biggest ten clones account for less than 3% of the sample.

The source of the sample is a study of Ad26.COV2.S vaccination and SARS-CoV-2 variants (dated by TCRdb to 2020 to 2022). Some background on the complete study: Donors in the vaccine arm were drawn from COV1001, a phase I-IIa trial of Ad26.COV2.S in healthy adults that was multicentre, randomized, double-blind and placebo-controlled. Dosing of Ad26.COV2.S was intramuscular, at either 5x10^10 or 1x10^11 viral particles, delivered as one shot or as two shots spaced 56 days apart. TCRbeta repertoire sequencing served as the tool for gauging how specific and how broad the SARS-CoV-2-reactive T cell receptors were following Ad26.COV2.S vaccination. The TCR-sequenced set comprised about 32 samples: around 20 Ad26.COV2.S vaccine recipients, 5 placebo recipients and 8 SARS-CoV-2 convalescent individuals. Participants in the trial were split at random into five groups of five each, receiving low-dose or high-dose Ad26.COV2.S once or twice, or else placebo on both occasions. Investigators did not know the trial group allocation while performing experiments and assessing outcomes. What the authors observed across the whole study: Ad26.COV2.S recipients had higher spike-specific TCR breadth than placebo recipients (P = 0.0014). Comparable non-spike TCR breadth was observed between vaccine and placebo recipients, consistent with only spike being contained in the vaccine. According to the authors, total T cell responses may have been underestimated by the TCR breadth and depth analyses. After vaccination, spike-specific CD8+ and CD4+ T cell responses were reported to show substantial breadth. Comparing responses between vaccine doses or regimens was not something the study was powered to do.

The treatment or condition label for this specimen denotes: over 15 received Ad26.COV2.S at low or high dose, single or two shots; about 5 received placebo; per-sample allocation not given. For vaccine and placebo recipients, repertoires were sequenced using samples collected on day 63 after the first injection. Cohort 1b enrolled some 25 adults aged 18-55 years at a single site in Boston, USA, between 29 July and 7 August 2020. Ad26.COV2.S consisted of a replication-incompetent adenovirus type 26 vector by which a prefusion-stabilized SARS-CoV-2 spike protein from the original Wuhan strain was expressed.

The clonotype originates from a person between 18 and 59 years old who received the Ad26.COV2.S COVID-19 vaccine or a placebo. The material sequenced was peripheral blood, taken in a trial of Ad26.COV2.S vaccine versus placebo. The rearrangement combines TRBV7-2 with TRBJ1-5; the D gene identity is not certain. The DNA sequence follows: TGTGCCAGCAGCTTCGGCTCGGGCAATCAGCCCCAGCATTTT. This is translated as CASSFGSGNQPQHF.